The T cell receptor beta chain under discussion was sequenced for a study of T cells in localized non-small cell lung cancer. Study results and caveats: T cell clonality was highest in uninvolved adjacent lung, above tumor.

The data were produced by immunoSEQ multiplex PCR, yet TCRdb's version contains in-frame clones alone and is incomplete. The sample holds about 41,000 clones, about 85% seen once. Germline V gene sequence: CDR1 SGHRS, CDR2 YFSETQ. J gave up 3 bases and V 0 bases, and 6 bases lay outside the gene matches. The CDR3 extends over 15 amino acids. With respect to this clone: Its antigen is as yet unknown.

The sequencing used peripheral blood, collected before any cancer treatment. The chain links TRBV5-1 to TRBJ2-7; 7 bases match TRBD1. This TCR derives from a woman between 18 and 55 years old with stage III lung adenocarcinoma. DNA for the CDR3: TGCGCCAGCAGCTTGGACGGACAGGCTAGCTACGAGCAGTACTTC. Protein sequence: CASSLDGQASYEQYF.